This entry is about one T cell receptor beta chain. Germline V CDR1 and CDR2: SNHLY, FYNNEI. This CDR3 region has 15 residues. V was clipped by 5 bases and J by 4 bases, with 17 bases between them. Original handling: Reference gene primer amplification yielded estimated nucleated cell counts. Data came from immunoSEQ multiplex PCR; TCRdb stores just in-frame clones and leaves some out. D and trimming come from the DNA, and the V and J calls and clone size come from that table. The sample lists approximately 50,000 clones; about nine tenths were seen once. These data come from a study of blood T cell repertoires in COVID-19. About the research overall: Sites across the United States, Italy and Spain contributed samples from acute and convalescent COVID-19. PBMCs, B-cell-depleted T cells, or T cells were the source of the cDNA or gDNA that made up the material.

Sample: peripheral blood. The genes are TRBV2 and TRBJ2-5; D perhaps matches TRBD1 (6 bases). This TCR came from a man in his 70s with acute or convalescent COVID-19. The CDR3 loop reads CASSITGYSRETQYF. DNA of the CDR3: TGTGCCAGCAGTATAACAGGGTACTCCCGAGAGACCCAGTACTTC.